The rows below give T cell receptor beta chains drawn from one sample of a study of human T cells and chemical hapten exposure. A single record per CDR3 protein comes from TCRdb applying MiXCR to the RACE reads. The sample carries 350,000 to 400,000 distinct CDR3 sequences, 6% to 7% recorded once. Sequencing was performed on whole blood, taken in connection with sensitization to the hapten diphenylcyclopropenone (DPC). The receptors originated from a woman between 18 and 29 years old with alopecia areata. Some clones in this sample may be carry-over from other donors' samples. The CDR3 runs from the conserved cysteine through the conserved F or W. The D gene is left open where the match is weak. Expanded clones get a size class; other rows say once, few or many, or leave the size out.

TRBV7-9	-	TRBJ1-5	many	TGTGCCAGCGCGCCTGTGGGTATGCATCAGCCCCAGCATTTT	CASAPVGMHQPQHF
TRBV5-1	-	TRBJ2-7	-	TGCGCCAGCAGCCGAGATAGTCCCGCAATGGGGGAGCAGTACTTC	CASSRDSPAMGEQYF
TRBV29-1	-	TRBJ2-5	-	TGCAGCGTTGACCAGGGGCCGGTAGAGACCCAGTACTTC	CSVDQGPVETQYF
TRBV27	-	TRBJ1-4	many	TGTGCCAGCAGTGAAAAACTGTTTTTT	CASSEKLFF
TRBV28	-	TRBJ2-3	-	TGTGCCAGCAGTTACCTAGCTCCCAGCACAGATACGCAGTATTTT	CASSYLAPSTDTQYF
TRBV6-1	-	TRBJ2-2	few	TGTGCCAGCAGGGACGGACAGCATGTGGAGCTGTTTTTT	CASRDGQHVELFF
TRBV4-3	-	TRBJ2-7	few	TGCGCCAGCAGCCAAGATCGGGGGTCCTACGAGCAGTACTTC	CASSQDRGSYEQYF
TRBV20-1	TRBD2	TRBJ2-7	few	TGCAGTGCTAGAGATCGAGCTAGCGGGGTAGAAGAGCAGTACTTC	CSARDRASGVEEQYF
TRBV2	TRBD2	TRBJ2-3	-	TGTGCCAGCAGCGGGACTAGCGGGGGGCCCGATACGCAGTATTTT	CASSGTSGGPDTQYF
TRBV19	-	TRBJ1-5	-	TGTGCCAGTACCCCCGGGGGGGGGACCCTGGGCAATCAGCCCCAGCATTTT	CASTPGGGTLGNQPQHF
TRBV12-5	-	TRBJ2-7	-	TGTGCTAGTGGTTTGAGTGGCGAGCAGTACTTC	CASGLSGEQYF
TRBV6-5	-	TRBJ2-7	-	TGTGCCAGCAGTCGAATAATGGGGTACGAGCAGTACTTC	CASSRIMGYEQYF
TRBV7-3	TRBD1	TRBJ2-7	-	TGTGCCAGCAGCACAGGGGGTTCTATTTACGAGCAGTACTTC	CASSTGGSIYEQYF
TRBV25-1	-	TRBJ2-3	many	TGTGCCAGCAGTAGGCAGACCACAGATACGCAGTATTTT	CASSRQTTDTQYF
TRBV5-1	-	TRBJ2-3	-	TGCGCCAGCAGCTTGGCTGGACAGCACACAGATACGCAGTATTTT	CASSLAGQHTDTQYF
TRBV12-3/TRBV12-4	-	TRBJ1-1	few	TGTGCCAGCACGCAGGGATGGACTGAAGCTTTCTTT	CASTQGWTEAFF
TRBV5-1	TRBD1	TRBJ1-1	many	TGCGCCAGCAGCTGGGGACAGGGGGAGAACACTGAAGCTTTCTTT	CASSWGQGENTEAFF
TRBV2	TRBD1	TRBJ2-5	few	TGTGCCAGCAGGGACAGGGAACAAGAGACCCAGTACTTC	CASRDREQETQYF
TRBV6-2/TRBV6-3	TRBD1	TRBJ2-1	few	TGTGCCAGCAGTTACAATCGCCGGGACAGCTACAATGAGCAGTTCTTC	CASSYNRRDSYNEQFF
TRBV7-2	TRBD2	TRBJ2-1	few	TGTGCCAGCAGCACTCCTTCCGGGACTACGCTAGTCCAGCAGTTCTTC	CASSTPSGTTLVQQFF
TRBV12-3/TRBV12-4	-	TRBJ1-2	few	TGTGCCAGCAGTTTAGTAAGGGGTAATGGCTACACCTTC	CASSLVRGNGYTF
TRBV12-3/TRBV12-4	-	TRBJ1-6	many	TGTGCCAGCAGTTTATCCCGACCATTTTCACCCCTCCACTTT	CASSLSRPFSPLHF
TRBV12-3/TRBV12-4	TRBD1	TRBJ1-2	many	TGTGCCAGCACCCCGACAGGGGGCTATGGCTACACCTTC	CASTPTGGYGYTF
TRBV29-1	TRBD1	TRBJ1-1	many	TGCAGCGTGGGGGTGGACAGGGGGCGAGGTACTGAAGCTTTCTTT	CSVGVDRGRGTEAFF
TRBV10-3	TRBD1	TRBJ2-3	few	TGTGCCATCAGTGGGTCCCAGGGGGCGCGAACAGATACGCAGTATTTT	CAISGSQGARTDTQYF
TRBV2	TRBD1	TRBJ1-5	-	TGTGCCAGCAGTGAAGAGCGGGACAGGGGAGGCAATCAGCCCCATCATTTT	CASSEERDRGGNQPHHF
TRBV7-8	-	TRBJ2-7	few	TGTGCCAGCAGCCCCGACCGGGAGCAGTACTTC	CASSPDREQYF
TRBV23-1	TRBD2	TRBJ2-1	many	TGCGCCAGCAGTCATTACATTCCGGGATCGACTAGCGTCGATGAGCAGTTCTTC	CASSHYIPGSTSVDEQFF
TRBV27	-	TRBJ1-2	many	TGTGCCAGCAGTTTATTGCCAGGGGCCGAATTTAACTATGGCTACACCTTC	CASSLLPGAEFNYGYTF
TRBV5-6	TRBD2	TRBJ2-3	few	TGTGCCAGCAGCTTCTCGCGGGGGGGCCCCAATAGCACAGATACGCAGTATTTT	CASSFSRGGPNSTDTQYF
TRBV4-3	-	TRBJ2-6	few	TGCGCCAGCAGCCAAGACGGGGGCGGATTATTCGCTGGGGCCAACGTCCTGACTTTC	CASSQDGGGLFAGANVLTF
TRBV6-5	-	TRBJ1-5	-	TGTGCCAGCAGCCAGCGGCCATATAGCAATCAGCCCCAGCATTTT	CASSQRPYSNQPQHF
TRBV20-1	-	TRBJ2-2	-	TGCAGTGCTATCTCGGGCACCGGGGAGCTGTTTTTT	CSAISGTGELFF
TRBV5-1	-	TRBJ1-6	-	TGCGCCAGCGCCCCATGGGGCGAAGGGAGTTCACCCCTCCACTTT	CASAPWGEGSSPLHF
TRBV12-3/TRBV12-4	-	TRBJ1-5	few	TGTGCCAGCAGTTTTCAGGGAGGCAATCAGCCCCAGCATTTT	CASSFQGGNQPQHF
TRBV20-1	-	TRBJ2-7	-	TGCAGTGCCCGTAAGAGCTCCTACGAGCAGTACTTC	CSARKSSYEQYF
TRBV25-1	TRBD2	TRBJ2-7	few	TGTGCCAGCAGTGAATTAACTAGCGGCTCCTACGAGCAGTACTTC	CASSELTSGSYEQYF
TRBV3-1	-	TRBJ2-3	-	TGTGCCAGCAGCCTAGCTCGGGACCGTCAGACGCAGTATTTT	CASSLARDRQTQYF
TRBV20-1	TRBD2	TRBJ2-7	few	TGCAGTGCCGCGACTAGCGGAAACTACGAGCAGTACTTC	CSAATSGNYEQYF
TRBV6-6	TRBD1	TRBJ1-1	-	TGTGCCACGTCCCGGGACAGGGTATCTGGCACTGAAGCTTTCTTT	CATSRDRVSGTEAFF
TRBV20-1	TRBD2	TRBJ2-3	few	TGCAGTGCTAGAGATTTTAGCGGGGACAGCACAGATACGCAGTATTTT	CSARDFSGDSTDTQYF
TRBV13	-	TRBJ2-7	many	TGTGCCAGCAGCTTGAGAAAGTACGAGCAGTACTTC	CASSLRKYEQYF
TRBV12-3/TRBV12-4	-	TRBJ1-2	many	TGTGCCAGCAGACCGGGGCCTAACTATGGCTACACCTTC	CASRPGPNYGYTF
TRBV5-1	-	TRBJ1-1	-	TGCGCCAGCAGCTTCGACGGACAGAAGAACACTGAAGCTTTCTTT	CASSFDGQKNTEAFF
TRBV11-2	-	TRBJ2-7	many	TGTGCCAGCAGTTATGGGTACGAGCAGTACTTC	CASSYGYEQYF
TRBV6-5	TRBD2	TRBJ2-3	few	TGTGCCAGCCAGAAAACGGGGGGACGCACAGATACGCAGTATTTT	CASQKTGGRTDTQYF
TRBV6-5	-	TRBJ1-1	-	TGTGCCAGCAGCTCGCCCGGCGGTATTGCTGAAGCTTTCTTT	CASSSPGGIAEAFF
TRBV5-1	-	TRBJ1-2	few	TGCGCCAGCATGGGTACTCATGGCTACACCTTC	CASMGTHGYTF
TRBV5-1	TRBD1	TRBJ1-1	few	TGCGCCAGCAGCCGTATCGGACAGGGCGTTGGAGCTTTCTTT	CASSRIGQGVGAFF
TRBV27	TRBD2	TRBJ2-5	-	TGTGCCAGCAGCCCCCTTCGTCCTGGGACTAGCGCGAGAGAGACCCAGTACTTC	CASSPLRPGTSARETQYF
TRBV28	-	TRBJ2-5	few	TGTGCCAGCATCCAGGGGGGGCAGAGGACCCAGTACTTC	CASIQGGQRTQYF